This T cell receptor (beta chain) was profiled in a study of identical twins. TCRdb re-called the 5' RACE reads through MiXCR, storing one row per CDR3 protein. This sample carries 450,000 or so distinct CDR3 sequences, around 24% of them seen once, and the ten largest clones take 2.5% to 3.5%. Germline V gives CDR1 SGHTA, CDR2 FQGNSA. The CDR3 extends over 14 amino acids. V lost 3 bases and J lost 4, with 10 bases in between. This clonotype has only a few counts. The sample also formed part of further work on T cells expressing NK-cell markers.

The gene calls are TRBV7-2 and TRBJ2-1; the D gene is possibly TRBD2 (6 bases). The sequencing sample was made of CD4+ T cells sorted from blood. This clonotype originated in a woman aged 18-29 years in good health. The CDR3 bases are TGTGCCAGCAGCTTCGTTAGCGGATACAATGAGCAGTTCTTC. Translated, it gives CASSFVSGYNEQFF. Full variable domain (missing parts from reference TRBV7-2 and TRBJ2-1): GAGVSQSPSNKVTEKGKDVELRCDPISGHTALYWYRQSLGQGLEFLIYFQGNSAPDKSGLPSDRFSAERTGGSVSTLTIQRTQQEDSAVYLCASSFVSGYNEQFFGPGTRLTVL.